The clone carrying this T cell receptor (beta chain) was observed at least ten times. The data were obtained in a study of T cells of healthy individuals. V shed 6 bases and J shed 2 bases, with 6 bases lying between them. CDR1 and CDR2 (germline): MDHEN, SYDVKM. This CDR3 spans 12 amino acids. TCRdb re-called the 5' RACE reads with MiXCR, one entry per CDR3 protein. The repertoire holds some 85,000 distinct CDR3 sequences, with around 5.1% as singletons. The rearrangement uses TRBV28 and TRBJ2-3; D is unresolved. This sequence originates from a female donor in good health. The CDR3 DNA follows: TGTGCCAGCAGACCGGCCACAGATACGCAGTATTTT. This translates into CASRPATDTQYF.